This TCR beta chain was obtained from a study of blood T cell repertoires in COVID-19. How the authors handled the data: Amplifying reference gene primers gave estimates of nucleated cell counts. Using immunoSEQ multiplex PCR, the repertoire was profiled, and TCRdb retains in-frame clones only, with some absent. The V and J calls and the clone size are those of that table, but D and trimming were determined from the DNA. There are about 220,000 clones in the sample; 82% occur only once, and roughly 3.5% lies in the top ten. This study enrolled people aged 18 to 89 from around 26 US geographic areas. Cohorts were based on clinical histories the participants reported. CDR3 size: 14 residues. The V gene's germline CDR1 is SQVTM and CDR2 ANQGSEA. With V trimmed by 5 bases and J by 1 base, 3 bases remained unmatched.

Sample: PBMCs or T cells enriched from blood (not recorded which). The chain combines TRBV29-1 with TRBJ2-1, with 9 bases that match TRBD2. This receptor was identified in a woman aged 55-69 years who had recovered from COVID-19. CDR3 region: CSVTSGYSYNEQFF. The CDR3 nucleotides are TGCAGCGTTACTAGCGGGTATTCCTACAATGAGCAGTTCTTC.